The present T cell receptor beta chain was sequenced within a study of control samples from healthy donors and cancer patients. Profiled with immunoSEQ multiplex PCR; TCRdb holds only in-frame clones, not every one. Of 78,000 or so clones in the sample, roughly 87% were seen once. This TCR was recovered from a woman in her forties or fifties in good health. What was sequenced was blood.

The CDR3 reads CSTGLGETQYF. The CDR3 nucleotides are TGCAGTACTGGTTTGGGAGAGACCCAGTACTTC. The rearrangement uses TRBV20-1 and TRBJ2-5; D remains unclear. The CDR3 totals 11 residues. Between the trimmed V and J ends, which lost 8 bases and 4 bases, there was a span of 11 bases. Germline values: CDR1 DFQATT, CDR2 SNEGSKA (reference sequence).